Sequencing of this TCR beta chain was carried out in a study of CD8 T cells in ankylosing spondylitis. The study's findings and limits: Ankylosing spondylitis blood appeared to be characterized by a TCR beta motif of roughly eight highly homologous variants.

The germline V and J ends were trimmed by 0 bases and 4 bases, with 10 bases remaining between them. CDR3 length: 15 amino acids. Germline-derived CDR1 and CDR2 are LGHNA and YSLEER. TCRdb used MiXCR to reprocess the 5' RACE reads, holding one entry per CDR3 protein. The sample holds about 480,000 distinct CDR3 sequences, 15% to 20% seen once. Many counts were recorded for this clonotype. Antigen: not known. The TCR originated in a male donor with ankylosing spondylitis. The chain links TRBV4-3 to TRBJ2-1; D gene ambiguous. Specimen: blood, either unsorted or a sorted T cell fraction (not recorded which). CDR3 amino acids: CASSQDNGRYNEQFF. The CDR3 nucleotides are TGCGCCAGCAGCCAAGATAACGGTAGATACAATGAGCAGTTCTTC.